What follows are 30 T cell receptor beta chains derived from one specimen sequenced in a study of T cells in Graves' hyperthyroidism and ophthalmopathy (dated by TCRdb to between 2018 and 2021). To prepare the library, multiplex PCR was applied. The sequencer listed for this sample is Illumina HiSeq 2000. The TCR beta CDR3 regions were amplified from the RNA transcripts. For the first round of RT-PCR on the TCR CDR3, the HTBI primer set was used together with the Qiagen OneStep RT-PCR kit. Using fastp trimming at Q25 and MiXCR clonotype assembly, TCRdb reanalyzed the public sequencing data and kept in-frame beta chains. Each entry is one CDR3 protein sequence, shown with its most common DNA and genes. For this sample there are 330,000 or so distinct CDR3 sequences; 15% to 20% appear just once. The ten largest account for less than 20% of the sample. Material for sequencing was blood. These receptors were obtained from a woman between 35 and 50 years old with Graves' ophthalmopathy.

In its sample, this clonotype was seen many times. The chain joins TRBV12-3 or TRBV12-4 to TRBJ2-7; 10 nucleotides align to TRBD2. J gave up 4 bases and V 1 base, and 10 bases lay outside the gene matches. The CDR3 sequence is 17 residues long. In nucleotides, the CDR3 is TGTGCCAGCAGTTTAGGTGATGGGACTAGCGTTTCTTACGAGCAGTACTTC. Its protein is CASSLGDGTSVSYEQYF.

The genes are TRBV12-5 and TRBJ2-7, with TRBD1 matching over 7 bases. The end of the DNA aligns better with TRBJ2-1, so the J call may be wrong. The germline V gene encodes CDR1 LGHNT and CDR2 FRNRAP. CDR3 length: 14 amino acids. CDR3 in amino acids: CASGTEQGPYEQFF. CDR3 DNA: TGTGCTAGTGGTACGGAACAGGGGCCCTACGAGCAGTTCTTC.

This clonotype was observed many times. The chain carries TRBV7-2 and TRBJ2-5; a possible D gene is TRBD1 (6 bases). The CDR3 contains 15 residues. With 5 bases removed from V and 5 bases from J, the gap between germline ends came to 18 bases. The germline gives CDR1 SGHTA, CDR2 FQGNSA. Here the CDR3 reads CASSLTRWQGETQYF. DNA of the CDR3: TGTGCCAGCAGCCTCACGAGGTGGCAGGGGGAGACCCAGTACTTC.

In this sample, this clonotype turned up many times. The chain has TRBV5-1 and TRBJ2-5; 13 positions agree with TRBD2. This CDR3 contains 16 residues. Germline V gene lookup returns CDR1 SGHRS and CDR2 YFSETQ. V trimming: 3 bases; J trimming: 2 bases; junction bases outside the gene matches: 4. This CDR3 is CASSSGLAGRQETQYF. In nucleotides, the CDR3 is TGCGCCAGCAGCTCGGGACTAGCGGGGCGGCAAGAGACCCAGTACTTC.

Many counts were recorded for this clonotype. The chain combines TRBV12-5 with TRBJ1-1, with no clear D. The CDR3 is made up of 16 amino acids. Trimming stripped 3 bases from V and 1 base from J, with 15 bases between. Germline CDR1 and CDR2: LGHNT and FRNRAP. The CDR3 DNA sequence: TGTGCTAGTGGTTTTGAGGGAAGGGTGGCGAACACTGAAGCTTTCTTT. As protein: CASGFEGRVANTEAFF.

In its sample, this clonotype was seen many times. The rearrangement joins TRBV11-2 to TRBJ2-5, with D tentatively TRBD1 (7 bases). Germline CDR1 SGHAT, CDR2 FQNNGV. The ends were cut back, 5 bases at V and 1 base at J, with 11 bases in the middle. The CDR3 loop spans 14 amino acids. The CDR3 loop is CASSRRDSQETQYF. In nucleotides, the CDR3 is TGTGCCAGCAGCCGGAGGGACAGCCAAGAGACCCAGTACTTC.

In its sample, this clonotype was seen many times. The chain uses TRBV7-9 and TRBJ2-7; a possible D gene is TRBD2 (6 bases). Germline values: CDR1 SEHNR, CDR2 FQNEAQ (reference sequence). This CDR3 contains 12 residues. V was cut by 8 bases and J by 0 bases, with 8 bases left in between. The CDR3 nucleotides read TGTGCCAGCGTCGGGAGCTCCTACGAGCAGTACTTC. Translation gives CASVGSSYEQYF.

This clonotype turned up a few times. The rearrangement joins TRBV3-1 to TRBJ2-5; TRBD1 aligns across 7 bases. The trim removed 3 bases at V and 5 bases at J, leaving 9 bases unmatched. CDR3 length: 15 residues. Germline V CDR1 and CDR2: LGHDT, YNNKEL (reference sequence). The chain's CDR3 is CASSQPTGIEETQYF. The CDR3, as DNA: TGTGCCAGCAGCCAGCCGACAGGGATTGAGGAGACCCAGTACTTC.

This clonotype was counted at least ten times. The chain joins TRBV29-1 to TRBJ1-1; D remains ambiguous. The CDR3 extends over 12 amino acids. Germline V gene data show CDR1 as SQVTM and CDR2 as ANQGSEA. The V end was cut by 6 bases, the J end by 7 bases, with 15 bases between. CDR3 nucleotide sequence: TGCAGCGTCGTCCGTAGGTCTGATGAAGCTTTCTTT. This codes for CSVVRRSDEAFF. Filled out from reference TRBV29-1 and TRBJ1-1, the complete variable domain reads SAVISQKPSRDICQRGTSLTIQCQVDSQVTMMFWYRQQPGQSLTLIATANQGSEATYESGFVIDKFPISRPNLTFSTLTVSNMSPEDSSIYLCSVVRRSDEAFFGQGTRLTVV.

This clonotype was seen many times. The chain combines TRBV4-1 with TRBJ2-5, with D uncertain. Trimming took off 0 bases at V and 2 bases at J, with 10 bases between the two ends. This CDR3 has 15 residues. Germline V lookup: CDR1 MGHRA, CDR2 YSYEKL. In DNA, the CDR3 is TGCGCCAGCAGCCAAGATAAGAGCAGGCAAGAGACCCAGTACTTC. This gives the protein CASSQDKSRQETQYF.

This clonotype was seen more than once but under ten times. The chain is built from TRBV11-3 and TRBJ2-2; D is perhaps TRBD1 or TRBD2 (6 bases each). Germline assignment: CDR1 SGHNT and CDR2 YENEEA. The CDR3 extends over 13 amino acids. Trimming shortened V by 5 bases and J by 7 bases, and 11 bases separated the two germline ends. This chain's CDR3 is CASSIGGIGELFF. The CDR3, as DNA: TGTGCCAGCAGCATAGGGGGGATCGGGGAGCTGTTTTTT.

The table lists this clonotype with many counts. J is TRBJ2-5 and V is TRBV18; 7 bases are shared with TRBD1. The V gene's germline CDR1 is KGHSH and CDR2 LQKENI. V gave up 8 bases and J gave up 1 base; unmatched junction bases: 7. CDR3 length: 14 amino acids. In nucleotides, the CDR3 is TGTGCCAGCAAACCGAACAGGGGCCAAGAGACCCAGTACTTC. This gives the protein CASKPNRGQETQYF.

The chain uses TRBV5-1 and TRBJ2-7, with D tentatively TRBD1 (6 bases). The CDR3 has 15 amino acids. V dropped 2 bases and J dropped 4 bases, with 16 bases sitting between them. Germline CDR1 is SGHRS and CDR2 is YFSETQ. CDR3 DNA sequence: TGCGCCAGCAGCTTCAGGGTGGGGGCGGATTACGAGCAGTACTTC. Protein sequence: CASSFRVGADYEQYF. The whole variable domain, remainder taken from reference TRBV5-1 and TRBJ2-7, is KAGVTQTPRYLIKTRGQQVTLSCSPISGHRSVSWYQQTPGQGLQFLFEYFSETQRNKGNFPGRFSGRQFSNSRSEMNVSTLELGDSALYLCASSFRVGADYEQYFGPGTRLTVT.

The chain combines TRBV30 with TRBJ2-7; perhaps D is TRBD1 or TRBD2 (5 bases each). Trimming took off 3 bases at V and 6 bases at J, with 15 bases between the two ends. The germline V gene encodes CDR1 GTSNPN and CDR2 SVGIG (reference sequence). The CDR3 runs to 13 residues. The CDR3 reads CAWSIGTPGEQYF. CDR3 DNA: TGTGCCTGGAGCATAGGGACCCCGGGCGAGCAGTACTTC.

This clonotype was seen only a few times. The CDR3 ends on some other residue instead of the conserved phenylalanine or tryptophan, so this is likely a read error. The gene calls are TRBV5-4 and TRBJ1-2; D might be TRBD1 (6 bases). Looked up from germline, CDR1 is SGHNT and CDR2 is YYREEE (reference sequence). The CDR3 runs to 13 residues. The ends were cut back, 4 bases at V and 2 bases at J, with 9 bases in the middle. CDR3 DNA sequence: TGTGCCAGCAGCCCCGGGACAAACTATGGCTACACCCTC. As protein: CASSPGTNYGYTL.

This clonotype was detected ten times or more. The J gene is TRBJ2-5, the V gene TRBV5-4; possible D gene TRBD1, 6 bases. This CDR3 has 15 amino acids. Germline CDR1 SGHNT, CDR2 YYREEE (reference sequence). V gave up 4 bases and J gave up 5 bases, with 18 bases separating them. Here the CDR3 reads CASSLDSKEGETQYF. CDR3 sequence (DNA): TGTGCCAGCAGCCTGGACAGCAAGGAAGGGGAGACCCAGTACTTC.

This clonotype was seen more than once but under ten times. J is TRBJ1-2 and V is TRBV4-3; D is possibly TRBD1 (6 bases). CDR1 LGHNA and CDR2 YSLEER come from the germline V gene. The CDR3 is made up of 15 amino acids. The V end was cut by 3 bases, the J end by 2 bases, with 13 bases between. DNA of the CDR3: TGCGCCAGCAGCCAGGTCGGACAGATGAACTATGGCTACACCTTC. Translation: CASSQVGQMNYGYTF.

The chain uses TRBV7-3 and TRBJ2-2, with unresolved D. The CDR3 covers 15 residues. Germline V CDR1 and CDR2: SGHTA, FQGTGA. Deletions cut 0 bases from V and 6 bases from J, with 11 bases between. The CDR3 here is CASSLTNLGSGELFF. For the CDR3, the DNA is TGTGCCAGCAGCTTAACGAATCTTGGGTCCGGGGAGCTGTTTTTT. The complete variable domain, with remaining parts taken from reference TRBV7-3 and TRBJ2-2, reads GAGVSQTPSNKVTEKGKYVELRCDPISGHTALYWYRQSLGQGPEFLIYFQGTGAADDSGLPNDRFFAVRPEGSVSTLKIQRTERGDSAVYLCASSLTNLGSGELFFGEGSRLTVL.

The chain has TRBV14 and TRBJ2-7; the D gene is possibly TRBD2 (5 bases). Between the trimmed V and J ends, which lost 4 bases and 3 bases, there was a span of 10 bases. CDR1 and CDR2 (germline): SGHDN, FVKESK. The CDR3 runs 13 residues. The CDR3 here is CASSPQEGYEQYF. The CDR3 nucleotides are TGTGCCAGCAGCCCCCAAGAGGGCTACGAGCAGTACTTC.

The chain employs TRBV20-1 and TRBJ1-6; D not resolved. In germline, CDR1 is DFQATT, CDR2 SNEGSKA (reference sequence). V lost 0 bases to trimming and J lost 7 bases, with 16 bases between them. This CDR3 has 16 residues. This CDR3 reads CSARDPEVGRNSPLHF. CDR3 nucleotides: TGCAGTGCTAGAGATCCCGAGGTGGGGAGAAATTCACCCCTCCACTTT.

The V call is TRBV28, the J call TRBJ1-6, with TRBD1 identical over 9 bases. The V gene end was trimmed by 6 bases and the J gene end by 17 bases; junction bases not matched to a gene: 8. The CDR3 has 12 amino acids. Germline loops: CDR1 MDHEN, CDR2 SYDVKM. CDR3 in amino acids: CASSQGGTGFHF. Here the CDR3 DNA reads TGTGCCAGCAGCCAGGGCGGGACAGGGTTCCACTTT.

In its sample, this clonotype was seen many times. The chain combines TRBV2 with TRBJ2-2; 9 bases are a match to TRBD1. V was pared by 8 bases and J by 2 bases, with 6 bases of the junction left unmatched. Germline CDR1 reads SNHLY; CDR2 reads FYNNEI. CDR3 length equals 15 residues. CDR3 residues: CASRGTGPNTGELFF. The CDR3 DNA reads TGTGCCAGCCGAGGGACAGGGCCCAACACCGGGGAGCTGTTTTTT.

This clonotype was picked up many times. The chain combines TRBV29-1 with TRBJ1-2, with D tentatively TRBD1 (5 bases). V was trimmed by 7 bases and J by 13 bases, leaving 16 bases between them. CDR3 size: 10 residues. CDR1 and CDR2 from the germline V gene are SQVTM and ANQGSEA. The CDR3 nucleotides are TGCAGCGATGGACAAACCGGGGGCACCTTC. It encodes CSDGQTGGTF.

This clonotype showed up many times. This rearrangement joins TRBV7-2 to TRBJ2-2; D call uncertain. CDR1 and CDR2 from the germline V gene are SGHTA and FQGNSA. Trimming stripped 5 bases from V and 2 bases from J, with 6 bases between. The CDR3 length is 13 residues. The CDR3 coding sequence is TGTGCCAGCAGCCCCATTAACACCGGGGAGCTGTTTTTT. This gives the protein CASSPINTGELFF.

This clonotype has at least ten counts. J is TRBJ1-5 and V is TRBV19, with TRBD1 as a possible D gene (5 bases). Germline values: CDR1 LNHDA, CDR2 SQIVND (reference sequence). The CDR3 has 14 amino acids. Trimming stripped 5 bases from V and 1 base from J, with 9 bases between. The CDR3 spells CASSGGDSNQPQHF. CDR3 in DNA: TGTGCCAGTAGTGGGGGGGACAGCAATCAGCCCCAGCATTTT.

The chain carries TRBV6-1 and TRBJ2-5, with a possible D match to TRBD2 (5 bases). The CDR3 length is 15 residues. The germline CDR1 and CDR2 sequences are MNHNS and SASEGT. The germline V and J ends were trimmed by 6 bases and 1 base, with 15 bases remaining between them. In nucleotides, the CDR3 is TGTGCCAGCAGAACCCTCGGGATGCCCCAAGAGACCCAGTACTTC. Translating it yields CASRTLGMPQETQYF.

This clonotype was picked up many times. The chain has TRBV3-1 and TRBJ1-5, with D hard to call. This CDR3 comprises 13 residues. V shed 1 base and J shed 4 bases, with 5 bases lying between them. Germline V gene lookup returns CDR1 LGHDT and CDR2 YNNKEL (reference sequence). The CDR3 here is CASSQGVNQPQHF. The DNA of the CDR3 is TGTGCCAGCAGCCAAGGCGTAAATCAGCCCCAGCATTTT.

This chain links TRBV12-3 or TRBV12-4 with TRBJ1-1; 7 nucleotides agree with TRBD1. The CDR3 spans 12 residues. The V segment lost 6 bases and the J segment 8 bases; nucleotides outside the gene matches: 6. This chain's CDR3 is CASSPDREEAFF. In DNA form, the CDR3 reads TGTGCCAGCAGCCCCGACAGGGAGGAAGCTTTCTTT.

This clonotype appeared many times. The chain couples TRBV6-1 to TRBJ2-6; D remains unclear. Trimming shortened V by 4 bases and J by 0 bases, and 10 bases separated the two germline ends. Germline CDR1 and CDR2: MNHNS and SASEGT. The CDR3 has 16 amino acids. This chain's CDR3 is CASSVKGGSGANVLTF. The CDR3 region has the DNA TGTGCCAGCAGTGTCAAAGGCGGCTCTGGGGCCAACGTCCTGACTTTC.

This chain connects TRBV7-3 to TRBJ2-2; D unresolved. V was cut by 1 base and J by 3 bases, with 3 bases left in between. Looked up from germline, CDR1 is SGHTA and CDR2 is FQGTGA. CDR3 length: 13 residues. The CDR3, as DNA: TGTGCCAGCAGCTTAATCTACACCGGGGAGCTGTTTTTT. This sequence encodes CASSLIYTGELFF.